This note documents a single T cell receptor (beta chain) sequence. Antigen unknown. Blood specimens came from baseline, cycle 4 day 1, and cycle 7 day 1. This record belongs to a study of OX40 agonist ivuxolimab in advanced cancers. Study-wide points: Specificity for antigen went undetermined in the expanded peripheral T cells.

Some clones are missing from TCRdb's copy, which holds only in-frame ones; the method was immunoSEQ multiplex PCR. This table holds roughly 60,000 clones, roughly 86% found once. There are 16 residues in the CDR3. V was pared by 4 bases and J by 1 base, with 15 bases between. Germline lookup yields CDR1 MDHEN and CDR2 SYDVKM. The gene calls are TRBV28 and TRBJ2-3; the D gene is possibly TRBD1 (6 bases). The sample consisted of CD4+ or CD8+ T cells sorted from blood, taken in a trial of the OX40 agonist ivuxolimab. This sequence was found in an adult with an advanced solid tumor such as melanoma, head and neck, liver or kidney cancer. The CDR3 region is CASSSSGTPGTDTQYF. CDR3 DNA: TGTGCCAGCAGTTCTTCCGGGACACCCGGCACAGATACGCAGTATTTT. The full variable domain, with the rest looked up from reference TRBV28 and TRBJ2-3, is DVKVTQSSRYLVKRTGEKVFLECVQDMDHENMFWYRQDPGLGLRLIYFSYDVKMKEKGDIPEGYSVSREKKERFSLILESASTNQTSMYLCASSSSGTPGTDTQYFGPGTRLTVL.